This T cell receptor beta chain was obtained from a study of graft-versus-host responses after intestinal transplantation. On the study more broadly: Multivisceral, liver-intestinal, or isolated intestinal transplants were performed in recipients. Recipients were all induced with anti-thymocyte globulin, then given tacrolimus and steroids for roughly 3 years.

The study, taken as a whole, reports: Levels of circulating GvH clones at their peak were associated with early post-transplant HvG declines.

The CDR3 extends over 15 amino acids. V was cut by 5 bases and J by 6 bases, with 17 bases left in between. Germline loops: CDR1 MNHNY, CDR2 SVGAGI (reference sequence). Regarding this clone: Its matching antigen is unknown.

The starting material, graft tissue, was processed to release intraepithelial and lamina propria lymphocytes. Generated by immunoSEQ multiplex PCR, the TCRdb table keeps only in-frame clones and is missing some. This table holds approximately 16,000 clones, around 63% found once. Sequenced here: ileum tissue, sampled 524 days after transplant. This chain joins TRBV6-6 and TRBJ1-5; weak D call: TRBD1 (5 bases). The receptor comes from a human patient who received an intestinal transplant, so some T cells may come from the graft donor. CDR3 loop: CASSTSRGRGQPQHF. The CDR3 nucleotides read TGTGCCAGCAGTACCAGTAGGGGAAGGGGTCAGCCCCAGCATTTT.